This passage covers 31 T cell receptor beta chains from one sample sequenced in a study of OX40 agonist ivuxolimab in advanced cancers. The data were produced by immunoSEQ multiplex PCR, yet TCRdb's version contains in-frame clones alone and is incomplete. The sample consists of 95,000 to 150,000 clones, 85% to 95% of them appearing once. Sequenced here: CD4+ or CD8+ T cells sorted from blood, sampled in a trial of the OX40 agonist ivuxolimab. These TCRs come from an adult with an advanced solid tumor such as melanoma, head and neck, liver or kidney cancer.

The chain has TRBV7-2 and TRBJ1-2; 10 bases fit TRBD1. Germline V CDR1 and CDR2: SGHTA, FQGNSA. This CDR3 is built from 14 residues. Trimming took 1 base from V and 5 from J; bases not matched to a gene: 1. Here the CDR3 reads CASSLGDRGYGYTF. Here the CDR3 DNA reads TGTGCCAGCAGCTTAGGGGACAGGGGTTATGGCTACACCTTC.

The chain is built from TRBV4-2 and TRBJ2-3; 8 bases agree with TRBD1. Trimming took 3 bases from V and 14 from J; bases not matched to a gene: 13. The CDR3 has 14 residues. The V gene's germline CDR1 is LGHNA and CDR2 YNFKEQ. The CDR3 spells CASSHHSDDRGRYF. The CDR3 nucleotides are TGTGCCAGCAGCCACCATAGCGACGACAGGGGTCGGTATTTT.

The chain recombines TRBV7-8 with TRBJ1-5, with 9 bases lining up with TRBD1. V lost 4 bases and J lost 10; bases outside the gene matches: 11. The germline V gene encodes CDR1 SGHVS and CDR2 FQNEAQ. This CDR3 is 15 amino acids long. CDR3 amino acids: CASSSLGQGQGPQHF. The CDR3 DNA reads as TGTGCCAGCAGCTCACTCGGACAGGGGCAAGGACCCCAGCATTTT.

The chain uses TRBV11-2 and TRBJ2-7, with D possibly being TRBD1 (6 bases). The V gene's germline CDR1 is SGHAT and CDR2 FQNNGV. Trimming left V 0 bases short and J 5 bases short, with 8 bases between. This CDR3 has 13 amino acids. The CDR3 region is CASSLDRGNEQYF. In DNA, the CDR3 is TGTGCCAGCAGCTTAGACAGGGGAAACGAGCAGTACTTC.

The rearrangement links TRBV27 to TRBJ2-1, with TRBD1 matching 10 bases. Germline CDR1 reads MNHEY; CDR2 reads SMNVEV (reference sequence). The CDR3 sequence is 17 residues long. Trimming cost V 4 bases and J 4 bases; bases outside gene matches: 10. CDR3 DNA sequence: TGTGCCAGCAGTTCACTCCACCGGGACAGGGGTTACAATGAGCAGTTCTTC. This encodes CASSSLHRDRGYNEQFF.

This clone was observed a single time. J is TRBJ2-5 and V is TRBV25-1; 7 nucleotides match TRBD1. After removal of 5 bases from V and 11 bases from J, the junction contained 14 bases not matched to a gene. The CDR3 runs 14 residues. Germline assignment: CDR1 MGHDK and CDR2 SYGVNS. The CDR3 nucleotides are TGTGCCAGCAGTCCGGATCGGGACAGCCCCAGTCAGTACTTC. This encodes CASSPDRDSPSQYF.

The count of this clone is one. This chain connects TRBV19 to TRBJ2-5; D may be TRBD1 (6 bases). The ends were cut back, 3 bases at V and 2 bases at J, with 13 bases in the middle. Germline V gene data show CDR1 as LNHDA and CDR2 as SQIVND (reference sequence). The CDR3 loop spans 15 amino acids. CDR3 sequence: CASSMQGHLQETQYF. The CDR3, as DNA: TGTGCCAGTAGTATGCAGGGGCACTTACAAGAGACCCAGTACTTC.

V gene TRBV19 combines with J gene TRBJ2-2, with 11 bases identical to TRBD2. CDR3 size: 15 residues. V shed 5 bases and J 5 bases; nucleotides not matched to a gene: 4. CDR1 and CDR2 from the germline V gene are LNHDA and SQIVND (reference sequence). The DNA of the CDR3 is TGTGCCAGTAGTCTGAGGACTAGCGGGACCGGGGAGCTGTTTTTT. Its translation: CASSLRTSGTGELFF.

The V and J genes are TRBV7-3 and TRBJ2-1; the D gene is possibly TRBD2 (6 bases). Per germline, CDR1 SGHTA and CDR2 FQGTGA. This CDR3 region has 15 residues. V lost 4 bases, J lost 4 bases, and 14 bases lay in between. The DNA of the CDR3 is TGTGCCAGCAGCTACGGGAGATCGCAATACAATGAGCAGTTCTTC. Its protein is CASSYGRSQYNEQFF.

V usage is TRBV12-5 and J usage is TRBJ1-5, with 7 positions matching TRBD1. This CDR3 comprises 16 residues. CDR1 LGHNT and CDR2 FRNRAP come from the germline V gene. The V segment lost 7 bases and the J segment 4 bases; nucleotides outside the gene matches: 13. The CDR3 bases are TGTGCTAGTGCCCTTTCGGCGGGGACAGAGAATCAGCCCCAGCATTTT. Residues: CASALSAGTENQPQHF.

The gene calls are TRBV18 and TRBJ2-1; TRBD2 might be the D (6 bases). From germline, CDR1 is KGHSH and CDR2 LQKENI. Trimming removed 8 bases at V and 0 bases at J, with 23 bases between. The CDR3 runs to 18 residues. CDR3 sequence reads: CASHRRERSGSSYNEQFF. The CDR3 bases are TGTGCCAGCCACCGGCGGGAAAGATCGGGCAGCTCCTACAATGAGCAGTTCTTC.

V gene TRBV9 combines with J gene TRBJ2-7, with TRBD2 as a possible D gene (5 bases). Germline V gene lookup returns CDR1 SGDLS and CDR2 YYNGEE. CDR3 length: 15 residues. The ends were cut back, 0 bases at V and 4 bases at J, with 14 bases in the middle. The CDR3 here is CASSVESGSPYEQYF. DNA for the CDR3: TGTGCCAGCAGCGTAGAAAGCGGCAGTCCGTACGAGCAGTACTTC.

V gene TRBV6-1 combines with J gene TRBJ2-1; a possible D gene is TRBD1 (5 bases). The germline V gene encodes CDR1 MNHNS and CDR2 SASEGT. Deletions cut 0 bases from V and 4 bases from J, with 16 bases between. This CDR3 contains 17 residues. DNA of the CDR3: TGTGCCAGCAGTGAAGCCCGACAGACCGCAACTTACAATGAGCAGTTCTTC. This encodes CASSEARQTATYNEQFF.

This chain connects TRBV4-2 to TRBJ1-2; TRBD1 matches at 7 bases. The germline CDR1 and CDR2 sequences are LGHNA and YNFKEQ. There are 13 residues in the CDR3. The V and J ends lost 5 bases and 7 bases, in that order; junction bases with no gene match: 7. CDR3: CASSARTGRGYTF. The DNA of the CDR3 is TGTGCCAGCAGCGCGAGGACAGGCCGTGGCTACACCTTC.

This clone was detected a few times. The chain couples TRBV6-6 to TRBJ2-1; tentatively, D is TRBD2 (5 bases). The CDR3 consists of 13 residues. Trimming cost V 4 bases and J 5 bases, with 9 bases left between them. Germline loops: CDR1 MNHNY, CDR2 SVGAGI (reference sequence). The CDR3 DNA reads TGTGCCAGCAGTTTGTGGGGAGACAATGAGCAGTTCTTC. This sequence encodes CASSLWGDNEQFF.

The chain is built from TRBV7-2 and TRBJ2-7; 9 nucleotides line up with TRBD2. The CDR3 runs 15 residues. Germline CDR1 reads SGHTA; CDR2 reads FQGNSA. V shed 5 bases and J 5 bases; nucleotides not matched to a gene: 10. CDR3: CASSPPGLAYHEQYF. For the CDR3, the DNA is TGTGCCAGCAGCCCGCCGGGACTAGCTTATCACGAGCAGTACTTC.

The CDR3 protein is CACHLNTGTGHVNEQFF. The DNA for the CDR3 is TGTGCCTGCCACCTGAATACCGGGACAGGTCATGTGAATGAGCAGTTCTTC. V and J are TRBV28 and TRBJ2-1; 8 bases map to TRBD1. V was pared by 11 bases and J by 7 bases, with 22 bases of the junction left unmatched. Germline V gene sequence: CDR1 MDHEN, CDR2 SYDVKM. CDR3 length: 17 amino acids.

The chain carries TRBV19 and TRBJ2-7, with a possible D match to TRBD1 (5 bases). V lost 2 bases, J lost 4 bases, and 12 bases lay in between. This CDR3 has 14 amino acids. From germline, CDR1 is LNHDA and CDR2 SQIVND (reference sequence). CDR3 bases: TGTGCCAGTAGTATAAGCGACAGATTTTACGAGCAGTACTTC. It translates to CASSISDRFYEQYF.

The chain employs TRBV5-8 and TRBJ1-2; D unclear. V was clipped by 1 base and J by 5 bases, with 12 bases between them. From germline, CDR1 is SGHTS and CDR2 YDEGEE. The CDR3 sequence is 14 residues long. DNA of the CDR3: TGTGCCAGCAGCTTGTGGGAGGCAGCATATGGCTACACCTTC. Translating it yields CASSLWEAAYGYTF.

This clone showed up just once. This sequence joins TRBV19 and TRBJ2-3; TRBD1 aligns across 10 bases. J lost 7 bases, V lost 7 bases, and 11 bases had no gene match. CDR1 is LNHDA, CDR2 SQIVND, per germline (reference sequence). This CDR3 has 15 residues. The CDR3 reads CASTPRDRGKNTQYF. In nucleotides, the CDR3 is TGTGCCAGTACCCCCCGGGACAGGGGAAAGAATACGCAGTATTTT.

This chain connects TRBV9 to TRBJ1-2; 8 bases fit TRBD1. The CDR3 is 15 amino acids. The V gene's germline CDR1 is SGDLS and CDR2 YYNGEE. V was pared by 4 bases and J by 4 bases, with 9 bases of the junction left unmatched. CDR3 region: CASSPFDRGPYGYTF. DNA of the CDR3: TGTGCCAGCAGCCCCTTCGACAGGGGACCCTATGGCTACACCTTC.

This chain uses TRBV30 with TRBJ2-3; 9 positions match TRBD2. CDR3 length: 14 residues. Germline V lookup: CDR1 GTSNPN, CDR2 SVGIG (reference sequence). The junction had 4 bases not matched to a gene; V was cut back by 5 bases and J by 1 base. For the CDR3, the DNA is TGTGCCTGGGTTAGCGGGAGCGGCACAGATACGCAGTATTTT. Amino acids: CAWVSGSGTDTQYF.

The V call is TRBV28, the J call TRBJ1-1; D gene uncertain. The V and J ends lost 3 bases and 5 bases respectively, with 10 bases between them. Germline assignment: CDR1 MDHEN and CDR2 SYDVKM. This CDR3 has 13 amino acids. The CDR3 loop is CASSFRQETEAFF. The CDR3 bases are TGTGCCAGCAGTTTTAGGCAGGAGACTGAAGCTTTCTTT.

The chain is built from TRBV19 and TRBJ2-3; tentatively, D is TRBD2 (5 bases). V was shortened by 3 bases and J by 3 bases, with 10 bases between the two germline ends. Per germline, CDR1 LNHDA and CDR2 SQIVND (reference sequence). This CDR3 region has 14 residues. CDR3 amino acids: CASSILSGTDTQYF. The CDR3 DNA is TGTGCCAGTAGTATTCTCTCGGGAACAGATACGCAGTATTTT.

The chain employs TRBV6-6 and TRBJ2-3; unclear D gene. The germline V gene encodes CDR1 MNHNY and CDR2 SVGAGI (reference sequence). V was shortened by 2 bases and J by 5 bases, with 8 bases between the two germline ends. The CDR3 extends over 13 amino acids. CDR3 residues: CASSYQNQDTQYF. The CDR3 nucleotides are TGTGCCAGCAGTTACCAGAATCAAGATACGCAGTATTTT.

The chain has TRBV7-3 and TRBJ2-1; tentative D call: TRBD1 (6 bases). Germline V gene sequence: CDR1 SGHTA, CDR2 FQGTGA. The CDR3 is made up of 13 amino acids. V gave up 5 bases and J gave up 4 bases, with 9 bases separating them. DNA of the CDR3: TGTGCCAGCAGCCCGGACAGATACAATGAGCAGTTCTTC. This sequence encodes CASSPDRYNEQFF.

The chain joins TRBV9 to TRBJ1-1; TRBD1 might be the D (5 bases). The CDR3 loop spans 17 amino acids. Germline CDR1 reads SGDLS; CDR2 reads YYNGEE. V shed 0 bases and J shed 0 bases, with 15 bases lying between them. Written as DNA, the CDR3 is TGTGCCAGCAGCGTAGTGGGGGTGAGGGGAGTGAACACTGAAGCTTTCTTT. It is translated as CASSVVGVRGVNTEAFF.

This clone has just one count. The chain recombines TRBV11-2 with TRBJ2-7; a possible D gene is TRBD1 (6 bases). The CDR3 has 16 residues. V shed 0 bases and J shed 2 bases, with 14 bases lying between them. Germline V gene data show CDR1 as SGHAT and CDR2 as FQNNGV. CDR3 region: CASSLDLRQVPYEQYF. In nucleotides, the CDR3 is TGTGCCAGCAGCTTAGATCTTCGACAGGTTCCCTACGAGCAGTACTTC.

The V call is TRBV5-1, the J call TRBJ2-1, with D possibly matching TRBD1 (5 bases). V lost 0 bases to trimming and J lost 4 bases, with 5 bases between them. The CDR3 sequence is 13 residues long. Germline loops: CDR1 SGHRS, CDR2 YFSETQ. CDR3 residues: CASSLDRYNEQFF. CDR3 bases: TGCGCCAGCAGCTTGGACAGGTACAATGAGCAGTTCTTC.

This chain joins TRBV29-1 and TRBJ2-2, with D unclear. Germline V gene lookup returns CDR1 SQVTM and CDR2 ANQGSEA. Trimming took off 6 bases at V and 2 bases at J, with 13 bases between the two ends. The CDR3 is 14 residues long. The CDR3 loop reads CSVKTAQNTGELFF. The CDR3 coding sequence is TGCAGCGTCAAGACGGCCCAAAACACCGGGGAGCTGTTTTTT.

CDR3 protein: CASSLQAGGSYEQYF. The DNA for the CDR3 is TGTGCCAGCAGCTTGCAGGCGGGAGGGTCCTACGAGCAGTACTTC. The chain links TRBV5-8 to TRBJ2-7; 9 bases match TRBD2. Per the germline V gene, CDR1 is SGHTS and CDR2 is YDEGEE. The CDR3 is 15 residues long. Germline trimming cut 1 base from V and 1 base from J; bases unmatched to any gene: 3.